This TCR beta chain stems from a study of siplizumab effects on memory and regulatory T cells. Study outcomes and limitations: Memory cells seemed less diverse than naive T cells, which also seemed major contributors to the alloresponse. Among mappable alloreactive CD4+ clones, the Treg-derived fraction averaged around 63% with siplizumab versus about 25% in controls. Most alloreactive clones went unmapped to unstimulated subsets; only a minor fraction mapped.

Some clones are missing from TCRdb's copy, which holds only in-frame ones; the method was immunoSEQ multiplex PCR. Found here are around 100,000 clones, 85% to 95% of them singletons; the top ten hold 1% to 1.5%. Germline lookup yields CDR1 SGHTA and CDR2 FQGNSA. This CDR3 has 14 amino acids. The germline V and J ends were trimmed by 1 base and 2 bases, with 6 bases remaining between them. To note about this clone: Its antigen is undetermined.

Sequencing was performed on non-Treg CD4+ T cells sorted from blood. This rearrangement joins TRBV7-2 to TRBJ1-3; no reliable D call. This receptor was obtained from a human donor in good health. The CDR3 nucleotides are TGTGCCAGCAGCTTAGGGACTGCTGGAAACACCATATATTTT. Amino acids: CASSLGTAGNTIYF.